This is a list of T cell receptor beta chains from one sample in a study of cytomegalovirus exposure and HLA in healthy donors. Clones were sequenced by immunoSEQ multiplex PCR, and TCRdb holds only the in-frame ones, with some missing. The sample consists of under 200,000 clones, approximately 59% of them appearing once. Source material: PBMCs. The receptors were sampled from a man in his forties in good health and CMV-seronegative. Both conserved end residues are part of each CDR3. A D gene is named only where the DNA matches it firmly. Where a row states a size, it is once, few, many or the class of an expanded clone; other rows omit it.

cdr3_length,d_call,clone_size,j_call,v_call,cdr3_aa,cdr3_nt
18,TRBD2,.,TRBJ2-2,TRBV4-1,CASSPHVRSGTDTGELFF,TGCGCCAGCAGCCCGCATGTGAGGAGCGGGACGGACACCGGGGAGCTGTTTTTT
13,.,.,TRBJ2-7,TRBV29-1,CSVGKTGSYEQYF,TGCAGCGTTGGAAAGACAGGATCCTACGAGCAGTACTTC
16,TRBD2,.,TRBJ2-2,TRBV10-2,CASRVGLAGWTGELFF,TGCGCCAGCAGGGTAGGACTAGCGGGCTGGACCGGGGAGCTGTTTTTT
14,TRBD1,few,TRBJ1-5,TRBV19,CASSLRQGNQPQHF,TGTGCCAGTAGTCTTAGACAGGGGAATCAGCCCCAGCATTTT
22,.,.,TRBJ2-2,TRBV7-8,CASSLRRTGPSTSGTWHGELFF,TGTGCCAGCAGCTTAAGACGGACAGGGCCTTCGACTAGCGGAACTTGGCACGGGGAGCTGTTTTTT
14,.,.,TRBJ1-1,TRBV18,CASSPLGGNTEAFF,TGTGCCAGCTCACCACTAGGAGGTAACACTGAAGCTTTCTTT
15,TRBD2,.,TRBJ2-7,TRBV5-6,CTSPGGTSGGYEQYF,TGTACCAGCCCGGGTGGGACTAGCGGGGGCTACGAGCAGTACTTC
15,TRBD1,few,TRBJ2-7,TRBV9,CASSARDQGAYEQYF,TGTGCCAGCAGCGCCCGGGACCAGGGGGCCTACGAGCAGTACTTC
12,.,.,TRBJ1-2,TRBV6-1,CASSGQNYGYTF,TGTGCCAGCAGTGGACAGAACTATGGCTACACCTTC
16,.,.,TRBJ2-7,TRBV4-1,CASSQPTTGYPYEQYF,TGCGCCAGCAGCCAACCCACGACAGGCTACCCCTACGAGCAGTACTTC
16,.,.,TRBJ2-1,TRBV5-1,CASSLGPESSYNEQFF,TGCGCCAGCAGCTTGGGCCCAGAAAGCTCCTACAATGAGCAGTTCTTC
12,.,.,TRBJ2-2,TRBV7-3,CANRSGAGELFF,TGTGCCAACAGATCAGGGGCCGGGGAGCTGTTTTTT
16,.,.,TRBJ1-4,TRBV5-1,CASSLALQGGNEKLFF,TGCGCCAGCAGCTTGGCCCTGCAGGGAGGGAATGAAAAACTGTTTTTT
15,.,.,TRBJ1-2,TRBV4-3,CASSQESRGFDGYTF,TGCGCCAGCAGCCAAGAAAGCCGGGGTTTTGATGGCTACACCTTC
15,TRBD1,.,TRBJ1-6,TRBV30,CAWSVGDRGNSPLHF,TGTGCCTGGAGTGTAGGGGACAGGGGGAATTCACCCCTCCACTTT
14,TRBD2,few,TRBJ2-7,TRBV4-2,CASSQLADSYEQYF,TGTGCCAGCAGCCAACTAGCGGATTCCTACGAGCAGTACTTC
13,TRBD1,few,TRBJ1-5,TRBV6-1,CASSPTGHQPQHF,TGTGCCAGCAGTCCGACAGGGCATCAGCCCCAGCATTTT
14,.,.,TRBJ1-1,TRBV7-9,CSSSFGRGNTEAFF,TGTTCCAGCAGCTTCGGACGGGGGAACACTGAAGCTTTCTTT
13,.,.,TRBJ2-1,TRBV10-2,CASSGQVYNEQFF,TGCGCCAGCAGTGGGCAGGTCTACAATGAGCAGTTCTTC
14,TRBD1,.,TRBJ1-5,TRBV6-1,CASSAGTVNQPQHF,TGTGCCAGCAGTGCCGGGACAGTTAATCAGCCCCAGCATTTT
13,TRBD1,.,TRBJ2-1,TRBV5-4,CASSQPGGNEQFF,TGTGCCAGCAGCCAACCAGGGGGCAATGAGCAGTTCTTC
16,TRBD2,few,TRBJ2-3,TRBV5-1,CASSLELAGDPDTQYF,TGCGCCAGCAGCTTGGAGTTAGCGGGAGACCCAGATACGCAGTATTTT
14,.,few,TRBJ2-3,TRBV7-2,CASSLAWRTDTQYF,TGTGCCAGCAGCTTAGCTTGGCGCACAGATACGCAGTATTTT
12,TRBD2,.,TRBJ2-5,TRBV10-3,CAISGGGETQYF,TGTGCCATCAGTGGGGGGGGAGAGACCCAGTACTTC
15,TRBD1,.,TRBJ2-7,TRBV19,CASSTSGTGVHEQYF,TGTGCCAGTAGTACTTCCGGGACAGGGGTCCACGAGCAGTACTTC
12,.,few,TRBJ1-4,TRBV28,CASLQGGEKLFF,TGTGCCAGCTTGCAGGGTGGTGAAAAACTGTTTTTT
13,TRBD1,once,TRBJ2-7,TRBV29-1,CSVLRDRSGEQYF,TGCAGCGTCCTCCGGGACAGGTCGGGCGAGCAGTACTTC
11,.,few,TRBJ2-3,TRBV7-8,CASSLIYTQYF,TGTGCCAGCAGTCTTATATATACGCAGTATTTT
14,.,.,TRBJ1-5,TRBV6-5,CASSPDMYNQPQHF,TGTGCCAGCAGTCCGGACATGTACAATCAGCCCCAGCATTTT
12,TRBD1,.,TRBJ2-5,TRBV12-5,CASAGQGETQYF,TGTGCTAGTGCCGGACAGGGAGAGACCCAGTACTTC
15,.,few,TRBJ2-6,TRBV6-5,CASRLDRGGANVLTF,TGTGCCAGCAGACTCGACAGAGGTGGGGCCAACGTCCTGACTTTC
15,.,.,TRBJ1-1,TRBV19,CASISSGALNTEAFF,TGTGCCAGCATTTCTTCAGGGGCATTGAACACTGAAGCTTTCTTT
14,.,.,TRBJ2-7,TRBV5-1,CASSHRDFSYEQYF,TGCGCCAGCAGCCACCGGGACTTCTCCTACGAGCAGTACTTC
19,.,few,TRBJ1-4,TRBV7-6,CASSPPTSSSGGFNEKLFF,TGTGCCAGCAGCCCCCCCACCTCCAGCTCGGGGGGATTTAATGAAAAACTGTTTTTT
12,.,.,TRBJ2-3,TRBV30,CAWGLHADTQYF,TGTGCCTGGGGCCTCCACGCAGATACGCAGTATTTT
13,.,.,TRBJ2-7,TRBV5-4,CASSPYRESEQYF,TGTGCCAGCAGCCCCTACCGAGAGTCCGAGCAGTACTTC
17,.,once,TRBJ2-2,TRBV7-7,CASSLGPQGSSTGELFF,TGTGCTAGCAGCTTAGGACCCCAGGGGAGCAGCACCGGGGAGCTGTTTTTT
15,.,.,TRBJ2-7,TRBV5-1,CASSESQMGSYEQYF,TGCGCCAGCAGCGAGTCACAGATGGGTTCCTACGAGCAGTACTTC
15,TRBD2,.,TRBJ2-7,TRBV10-3,CAISGGTSGTYEQYF,TGTGCCATCAGTGGAGGGACTAGCGGGACCTACGAGCAGTACTTC
14,.,once,TRBJ1-6,TRBV7-9,CASSLGGDNSPLHF,TGTGCCAGCAGCTTAGGGGGGGATAATTCACCCCTCCACTTT
16,TRBD1,.,TRBJ1-5,TRBV28,CASSLEGQGGGQPQHF,TGTGCCAGCAGTTTAGAGGGGCAGGGGGGAGGTCAGCCCCAGCATTTT
14,.,once,TRBJ2-4,TRBV4-1,CASSQLSSRDIQYF,TGCGCCAGCAGCCAACTCTCATCGAGGGACATTCAGTACTTC
14,TRBD2,.,TRBJ2-7,TRBV28,CASRESGRGGEQYF,TGTGCCAGCAGGGAGAGCGGGAGGGGAGGCGAGCAGTACTTC
13,.,.,TRBJ1-1,TRBV6-5,CASSYSGGTEAFF,TGTGCCAGCAGTTACTCGGGGGGCACTGAAGCTTTCTTT
15,TRBD1,.,TRBJ1-1,TRBV7-9,CASSSTGTGGEGAFF,TGTGCCAGCAGCAGCACCGGGACAGGGGGGGAAGGAGCTTTCTTT
13,TRBD1,.,TRBJ2-3,TRBV7-9,CARGTGGTDTQYF,TGTGCCAGGGGTACAGGGGGCACAGATACGCAGTATTTT
13,.,.,TRBJ2-7,TRBV5-1,CASSEGGSNEQYF,TGCGCCAGCAGCGAAGGGGGTTCCAACGAGCAGTACTTC
15,.,.,TRBJ2-3,TRBV5-6,CASSSRLYSTDTQYF,TGTGCCAGCAGCTCTCGACTGTATAGCACAGATACGCAGTATTTT
15,TRBD2,.,TRBJ2-1,TRBV6-1,CASRGVGLGDNEQFF,TGTGCCAGCAGGGGGGTGGGACTAGGTGACAATGAGCAGTTCTTC
14,.,.,TRBJ1-2,TRBV10-3,CAISDYRENYGYTF,TGTGCCATCAGTGATTACAGGGAAAACTATGGCTACACCTTC
18,TRBD2,.,TRBJ2-3,TRBV19,CASSIGLAGGRDDDTQYF,TGTGCCAGTAGTATCGGGTTGGCAGGCGGGAGGGATGATGATACGCAGTATTTT
14,.,once,TRBJ2-1,TRBV7-8,CASSRGASYNEQFF,TGTGCCAGCAGCCGGGGGGCGTCCTACAATGAGCAGTTCTTC
14,.,.,TRBJ2-1,TRBV7-3,CASSLAAEYNEQFF,TGTGCCAGCAGCTTAGCGGCAGAATACAATGAGCAGTTCTTC
14,.,.,TRBJ2-5,TRBV19,CASRRTGIQETQYF,TGTGCCAGCAGACGTACAGGGATTCAAGAGACCCAGTACTTC
15,.,.,TRBJ2-1,TRBV19,CASNGGVLEGYEQFF,TGTGCCAGTAACGGCGGGGTGCTTGAGGGTTATGAGCAGTTCTTC
13,.,.,TRBJ1-4,TRBV19,CASSETPNEKLFF,TGTGCCAGTAGTGAGACACCTAATGAAAAACTGTTTTTT
15,TRBD1,few,TRBJ2-6,TRBV19,CASRNRGRGANVLTF,TGTGCCAGTAGAAACAGGGGGCGTGGGGCCAACGTCCTGACTTTC
17,TRBD1,.,TRBJ2-1,TRBV5-1,CASSLEVGQGMNNEQFF,TGCGCCAGCAGCTTAGAGGTAGGACAGGGGATGAACAATGAGCAGTTCTTC
16,TRBD1,.,TRBJ2-1,TRBV4-3,CASSQFRDRGINEQFF,TGCGCCAGCAGCCAATTTAGGGACAGGGGAATCAATGAGCAGTTCTTC
14,.,.,TRBJ2-1,TRBV29-1,CSVGGRGDLGEQFF,TGCAGCGTTGGGGGCAGGGGGGACTTAGGGGAGCAGTTCTTC